The clone carrying this T cell receptor (beta chain) was seen a single time. V was shortened by 6 bases and J by 7 bases, with 9 bases between the two germline ends. The CDR3 spans 12 residues. Germline values: CDR1 MDHEN, CDR2 SYDVKM. TRAV- and TRBV-specific primers primed first-strand cDNA, covering alpha and beta chains. The authors ran 20 PCR cycles to amplify TCRs with a constant-region primer and V-primer adapter. TCRdb fed the reads into MiXCR, producing one record per CDR3 protein. Counted here are about 12,000 distinct CDR3 sequences, roughly 71% occurring once; the ten biggest clones make up about 3.5%. This specimen belongs to a study of low-dose radiotherapy and immunotherapy resistance in tumors. Background on the study: The patients were given nivolumab 240 mg every two weeks and ipilimumab 1 mg/kg every six weeks, through an intravenous route. On a schedule of every two weeks, intravenous cyclophosphamide at a dose of 200 mg/m2 was delivered one day before each radiation and immunotherapy administration.

This sequence originates from a human donor with advanced metastatic prostate, ovarian, gallbladder or colorectal cancer (not recorded which). This table probably holds off-target reads from a library built for another chain. The V call is TRBV28, the J call TRBJ2-2, with D possibly being TRBD2 (5 bases). The CDR3 DNA reads TGTGCCAGCAGCCGGGATAACGGGGAGCTGTTTTTT. Amino acid sequence: CASSRDNGELFF.